This TCR beta chain is drawn from a study of CD8+ T cells in alopecia areata. Study results and limitations: Sequenced scalp T cells also include alphabeta T cells resident in normal skin.

cDNA prepared by RNA extraction and subsequent reverse transcription served as the template for sequencing. Sequencing was performed with immunoSEQ multiplex PCR; in TCRdb, only in-frame clones are kept and a portion is missing. The sample shows 100,000 to 120,000 clones, 50% to 60% of them seen only once. The ends lost 2 bases at V and 2 bases at J; junction bases unmatched: 6. Germline CDR1 SGHRS, CDR2 YFSETQ. This CDR3 is 15 amino acids long. This clone showed up just a few times. Its cognate antigen is unknown. V gene TRBV5-1 combines with J gene TRBJ2-7; TRBD1 matches at 8 bases. Material for sequencing was NKG2D-low CD8+ T cells sorted from blood. The receptor was isolated from a human donor with alopecia areata. CDR3 coding DNA: TGCGCCAGCAGCTTCGGGGACAGGAGTACCTACGAGCAGTACTTC. Its translation is CASSFGDRSTYEQYF.